What follows is one TCR beta chain and its context. Primers included in the PCR were 60 Vbeta and 13 Jbeta primers. The data were produced by immunoSEQ multiplex PCR, yet TCRdb's version contains in-frame clones alone and is incomplete. The table records approximately 170,000 clones, more than 80% of them present only once. This entry is derived from a study of cytomegalovirus exposure and HLA in healthy donors. This CDR3 spans 12 amino acids. Germline loops: CDR1 GTSNPN, CDR2 SVGIG (reference sequence). V shed 4 bases and J 7 bases; nucleotides not matched to a gene: 7. Specimen: PBMCs. This rearrangement joins TRBV30 to TRBJ2-7; 7 bases agree with TRBD1. This TCR derives from a male donor in good health and CMV-seronegative. CDR3 sequence reads: CAWNRGLREQYF. The CDR3 DNA sequence: TGTGCCTGGAATAGGGGGCTGCGGGAGCAGTACTTC.